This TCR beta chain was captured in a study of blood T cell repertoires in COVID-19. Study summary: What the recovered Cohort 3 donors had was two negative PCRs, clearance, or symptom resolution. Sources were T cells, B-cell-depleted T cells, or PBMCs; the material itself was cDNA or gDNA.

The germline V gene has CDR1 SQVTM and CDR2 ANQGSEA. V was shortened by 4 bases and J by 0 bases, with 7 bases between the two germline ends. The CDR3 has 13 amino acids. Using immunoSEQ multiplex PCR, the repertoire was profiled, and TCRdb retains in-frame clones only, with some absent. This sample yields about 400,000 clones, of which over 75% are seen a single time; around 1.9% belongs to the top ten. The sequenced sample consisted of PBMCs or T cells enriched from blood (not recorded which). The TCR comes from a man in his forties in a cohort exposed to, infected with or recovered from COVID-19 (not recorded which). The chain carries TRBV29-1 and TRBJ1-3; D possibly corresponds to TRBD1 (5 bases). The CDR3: CSVGQSSGNTIYF. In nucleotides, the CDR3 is TGCAGCGTTGGACAGAGCTCTGGAAACACCATATATTTT.